This T cell receptor (beta chain) was captured by sequencing in a study of T cells in Graves' hyperthyroidism and ophthalmopathy. On the study more broadly: Blood was drawn when the patient was first diagnosed and still untreated.

RNA transcripts served as the template for amplifying TCR beta CDR3 regions. When the TCR CDR3 underwent first-round RT-PCR, the HTBI primer set was used. TCRdb passed the multiplex PCR reads through MiXCR, listing each CDR3 protein once. This table holds hundreds of thousands of distinct CDR3 sequences, 15% to 19% found once. Whole-study results and caveats: Before onset, by a median of about seven months, the model predicted ophthalmopathy. Researchers found most expanded thyroid clonotypes above 0.001 in blood as well.

V was cut by 3 bases and J by 6 bases, with 17 bases left in between. Germline V CDR1 and CDR2: LGHDT, YNNKEL (reference sequence). CDR3 length: 15 residues. Orbital computed tomography, thyroid ultrasound, serum thyroxine and TRAb, and clinical symptoms together informed the diagnoses. In this sample, this clonotype turned up many times. Its antigen is unknown. V usage is TRBV3-1 and J usage is TRBJ2-5, with D possibly matching TRBD2 (5 bases). Sequences were obtained from blood. This TCR derives from a woman aged 18-29 years with Graves' hyperthyroidism. This CDR3 is CASSHDTRRIKTQYF. In nucleotides, the CDR3 is TGTGCCAGCAGCCATGACACTCGGAGGATAAAGACCCAGTACTTC.